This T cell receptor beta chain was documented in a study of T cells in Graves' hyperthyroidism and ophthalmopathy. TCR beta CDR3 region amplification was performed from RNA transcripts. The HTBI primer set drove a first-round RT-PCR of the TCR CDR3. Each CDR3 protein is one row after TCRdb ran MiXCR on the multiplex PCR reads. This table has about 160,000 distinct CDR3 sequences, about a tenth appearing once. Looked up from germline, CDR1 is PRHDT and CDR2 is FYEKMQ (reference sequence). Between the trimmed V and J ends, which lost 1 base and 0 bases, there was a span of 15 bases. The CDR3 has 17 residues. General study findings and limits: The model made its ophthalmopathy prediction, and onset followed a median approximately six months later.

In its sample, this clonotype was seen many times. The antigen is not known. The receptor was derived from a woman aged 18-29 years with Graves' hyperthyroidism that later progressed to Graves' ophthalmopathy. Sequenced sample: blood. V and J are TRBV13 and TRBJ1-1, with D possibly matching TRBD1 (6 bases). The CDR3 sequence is CASSLEGVGAMNTEAFF. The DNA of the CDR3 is TGTGCCAGCAGCTTAGAGGGGGTAGGAGCCATGAACACTGAAGCTTTCTTT.